One sample yielded the 25 T cell receptor beta chains listed below, sequenced in a study of T cells in Graves' hyperthyroidism and ophthalmopathy. TCR beta CDR3 sequences were amplified from RNA transcripts. When the TCR CDR3 underwent first-round RT-PCR, the HTBI primer set was used. In TCRdb, the multiplex PCR reads were re-called with MiXCR into one record per CDR3 protein. The data show about 320,000 distinct CDR3 sequences, roughly 17% seen once. The specimen sequenced was blood. All receptors come from a man younger than 45 with Graves' hyperthyroidism.

J is TRBJ2-7 and V is TRBV29-1; D may match TRBD1 or TRBD2 (5 bases each). This CDR3 comprises 14 residues. Germline V gene lookup returns CDR1 SQVTM and CDR2 ANQGSEA. The V gene lost 6 bases and the J gene lost 3 bases, with 18 bases spanning the gap. CDR3 amino acids: CSVAHGGNFYEQYF. CDR3 DNA: TGCAGCGTAGCCCATGGGGGAAACTTCTACGAGCAGTACTTC.

This clonotype has ten or more counts. The rearrangement uses TRBV6-2 or TRBV6-3 and TRBJ2-1; 8 nucleotides agree with TRBD2. CDR3 size: 14 residues. With V trimmed by 5 bases and J by 0 bases, 0 bases remained unmatched. The germline V gene encodes CDR1 MNHEY and CDR2 SVGEGT. CDR3 DNA sequence: TGTGCCAGCAGTAGCGGGAGCTCCTACAATGAGCAGTTCTTC. Translating it yields CASSSGSSYNEQFF.

Of note for this clonotype: A clone one base away is much larger, so this may be a read error. The rearrangement links TRBV7-9 to TRBJ2-7, with 10 bases that match TRBD2. CDR1 and CDR2 from the germline V gene are SEHNR and FQNEAQ (reference sequence). The CDR3 runs 15 residues. CDR3 coding DNA: TGTGCCAGCAGCCCCAGCGGGAGGGCTCTGGACGAGCTGTACTTC. Residues: CASSPSGRALDELYF.

The V gene is TRBV29-1, the J gene TRBJ2-7; maybe TRBD2 (6 bases). The CDR3 sequence is 16 residues long. V gave up 1 base and J gave up 2 bases, with 18 bases separating them. Germline V CDR1 and CDR2: SQVTM, ANQGSEA. This CDR3 is CSVEGGTRGGTYEQYF. DNA for the CDR3: TGCAGCGTTGAAGGGGGGACGCGGGGAGGAACCTACGAGCAGTACTTC.

This clonotype was counted between two and nine times. The chain has TRBV25-1 and TRBJ2-7; 9 nucleotides align to TRBD2. This CDR3 contains 17 residues. Per germline, CDR1 MGHDK and CDR2 SYGVNS. Losses at the gene ends were 5 bases for V and 1 base for J; bases not matched to a gene: 12. CDR3 loop: CASSPWETSGSSYEQYF. The CDR3, as DNA: TGTGCCAGCAGTCCTTGGGAGACTAGCGGCTCTTCCTACGAGCAGTACTTC.

The J gene is TRBJ2-1, the V gene TRBV6-1; weak D call: TRBD2 (5 bases). This CDR3 is built from 16 residues. Per the germline V gene, CDR1 is MNHNS and CDR2 is SASEGT. V was trimmed by 11 bases and J by 6 bases, leaving 26 bases between them. The CDR3 DNA reads as TGTGCCGGATCGGGGAGATCCTTTCTATCCGGCAATGAGCAGTTCTTC. Its protein is CAGSGRSFLSGNEQFF.

Many counts were recorded for this clonotype. The chain is built from TRBV7-3 and TRBJ2-2, with no clear D. Trimming removed 5 bases from V and 7 bases from J, with 8 bases in between. The germline V gene encodes CDR1 SGHTA and CDR2 FQGTGA. CDR3 size: 12 residues. The CDR3 sequence: CASSRQGGELFF. CDR3 sequence (DNA): TGTGCCAGCAGCCGTCAAGGCGGGGAGCTGTTTTTT.

This clonotype was counted at least ten times. The chain employs TRBV5-1 and TRBJ2-1, with unresolved D. This CDR3 comprises 13 residues. V lost 0 bases, J lost 10 bases, and 11 bases lay in between. Germline assignment: CDR1 SGHRS and CDR2 YFSETQ. The CDR3 loop reads CASSLVPGWEQFF. The CDR3 region has the DNA TGCGCCAGCAGCTTGGTTCCGGGTTGGGAGCAGTTCTTC.

Ten or more counts support this clonotype. The rearrangement uses TRBV30 and TRBJ1-2; D ambiguous. The germline V gene encodes CDR1 GTSNPN and CDR2 SVGIG (reference sequence). The CDR3 has 13 residues. V was pared by 1 base and J by 8 bases, with 14 bases between. The CDR3 sequence: CAWSEGQLRGYTF. CDR3 nucleotides: TGTGCCTGGAGTGAAGGCCAGCTAAGGGGCTACACCTTC.

This clonotype was seen only a few times. The chain is built from TRBV20-1 and TRBJ1-2; 9 nucleotides agree with TRBD1. Germline V lookup: CDR1 DFQATT, CDR2 SNEGSKA (reference sequence). V lost 6 bases, J lost 5 bases, and 7 bases stayed unmatched. CDR3 size: 13 residues. In DNA form, the CDR3 reads TGCAGTGCAGGGACAGGGTACGGGTATGGCTACACCTTC. It encodes CSAGTGYGYGYTF.

As for this clonotype: A single base separates this from a much larger clone, so it may be a read error. The chain uses TRBV6-1 and TRBJ2-5; tentative D call: TRBD2 (5 bases). V lost 7 bases and J 10 bases, leaving 22 bases between the germline ends. The CDR3 has 14 amino acids. CDR1 and CDR2 (germline): MNHNS, SASEGT. CDR3 bases: TGTGCCAGCAATCAGCGCGGACTTATCTACGACCAGTACTTC. The encoded protein is CASNQRGLIYDQYF.

Many counts were recorded for this clonotype. This chain links TRBV3-1 with TRBJ2-1, with TRBD2 identical over 8 bases. Germline CDR1 and CDR2: LGHDT and YNNKEL (reference sequence). V shed 1 base and J 4 bases; nucleotides not matched to a gene: 12. CDR3 length: 18 amino acids. This CDR3 is CASSQVVGVAGIYNEQFF. CDR3 sequence (DNA): TGTGCCAGCAGCCAAGTCGTTGGGGTAGCGGGGATATACAATGAGCAGTTCTTC.

This clonotype has just a few counts. The conserved phenylalanine or tryptophan normally closing the CDR3 is absent here, so this likely arose from a read error. This chain links TRBV2 with TRBJ2-1; 7 positions agree with TRBD2. With 6 bases clipped from V and 3 bases from J, the junction kept 5 bases outside the gene matches. Germline V gene data show CDR1 as SNHLY and CDR2 as FYNNEI. The CDR3 is 14 residues long. The CDR3 here is CASSTSDLYNEQFS. The CDR3 nucleotides are TGTGCCAGCAGCACTAGCGACCTCTACAATGAGCAGTTCTCC.

This clonotype has more than one count but fewer than ten. The chain is built from TRBV3-1 and TRBJ2-7; D gene unclear. The germline V gene has CDR1 LGHDT and CDR2 YNNKEL (reference sequence). The CDR3 runs 13 residues. V was pared by 1 base and J by 6 bases, with 10 bases between. The CDR3 spells CASSQGLKLEQYF. The CDR3 DNA is TGTGCCAGCAGCCAAGGCCTCAAACTCGAGCAGTACTTC.

This clonotype was picked up a small number of times. The chain combines TRBV6-2 or TRBV6-3 with TRBJ2-1; 9 bases are shared with TRBD2. The V and J ends lost 6 bases and 2 bases, in that order; junction bases with no gene match: 8. The CDR3 is 16 amino acids. Germline CDR1 is MNHEY and CDR2 is SVGEGT. CDR3 coding DNA: TGTGCCAGCAGGCAGGAAGTAGCGGGAGCCTACAATGAGCAGTTCTTC. It is translated as CASRQEVAGAYNEQFF.

In its sample, this clonotype was seen many times. This chain links TRBV12-3 or TRBV12-4 with TRBJ2-7; weak D call: TRBD2 (6 bases). The CDR3 length is 15 residues. Trimming left V 3 bases short and J 7 bases short, with 19 bases between. CDR3 in amino acids: CASSFSWGGGGEQYF. The CDR3 nucleotides read TGTGCCAGCAGTTTCTCATGGGGAGGAGGAGGGGAGCAGTACTTC.

This chain joins TRBV28 and TRBJ2-1, with TRBD1 matching over 8 bases. The CDR3 totals 16 residues. CDR1 and CDR2 from the germline V gene are MDHEN and SYDVKM. Germline trimming cut 6 bases from V and 0 bases from J; bases unmatched to any gene: 7. CDR3 in DNA: TGTGCCAGCAGGCCGGTCCAGGGGGCCTCCTACAATGAGCAGTTCTTC. It encodes CASRPVQGASYNEQFF.

This clonotype has ten or more counts. The chain recombines TRBV5-6 with TRBJ2-5, with TRBD2 matching 7 bases. The ends lost 3 bases at V and 1 base at J; junction bases unmatched: 6. CDR1 is SGHDT, CDR2 YYEEEE, per germline. The CDR3 contains 15 residues. This CDR3 is CASSWEGGGQETQYF. CDR3 bases: TGTGCCAGCAGCTGGGAGGGCGGGGGCCAAGAGACCCAGTACTTC.

This clonotype has ten or more counts. The CDR3 here is CASSQDLRGTEAFF. The CDR3 bases are TGTGCCAGCAGCCAAGATCTGAGGGGAACTGAAGCTTTCTTT. This sequence joins TRBV3-1 and TRBJ1-1; tentative D call: TRBD1 (5 bases). The CDR3 consists of 14 residues. Germline V lookup: CDR1 LGHDT, CDR2 YNNKEL (reference sequence). Trimming cost V 0 bases and J 5 bases, with 10 bases left between them. Complete variable domain (other parts from reference TRBV3-1 and TRBJ1-1): DTAVSQTPKYLVTQMGNDKSIKCEQNLGHDTMYWYKQDSKKFLKIMFSYNNKELIINETVPNRFSPKSPDKAHLNLHINSLELGDSAVYFCASSQDLRGTEAFFGQGTRLTVV.

There are many counts of this clonotype. The chain recombines TRBV7-2 with TRBJ2-1; 13 bases agree with TRBD2. The CDR3 spans 15 residues. Germline V CDR1 and CDR2: SGHTA, FQGNSA. The trim removed 5 bases at V and 6 bases at J, leaving 4 bases unmatched. The CDR3 loop is CASSATSGRANEQFF. The CDR3 DNA is TGTGCCAGCAGCGCTACTAGCGGGAGGGCCAATGAGCAGTTCTTC.

At least ten counts were recorded for this clonotype. This chain uses TRBV5-1 with TRBJ2-5; TRBD1 agrees at 12 bases. The CDR3 has 15 amino acids. The germline V gene encodes CDR1 SGHRS and CDR2 YFSETQ. V lost 0 bases, J lost 9 bases, and 6 bases stayed unmatched. The CDR3 protein is CASSLEGQGASAQYF. In nucleotides, the CDR3 is TGCGCCAGCAGCTTGGAGGGACAGGGGGCGTCGGCCCAGTACTTC.

At least ten counts were recorded for this clonotype. The chain has TRBV7-3 and TRBJ2-1, with D perhaps matching TRBD2 (5 bases). The CDR3 covers 13 residues. Germline values: CDR1 SGHTA, CDR2 FQGTGA. V dropped 3 bases and J dropped 8 bases, with 11 bases sitting between them. The CDR3 region has the DNA TGTGCCAGCAGCTTGTCTAGCCTTGATGAGCAGTTCTTC. Protein: CASSLSSLDEQFF.

CDR3 DNA sequence: TGTGCCAGCAGTCAAACAGGGGGCTCCCTTTCCAATGAGCAGTTCTTC. Its translation is CASSQTGGSLSNEQFF. This chain connects TRBV12-3 or TRBV12-4 to TRBJ2-1; 9 nucleotides agree with TRBD1. The J segment lost 6 bases and the V segment lost 5 bases, leaving 11 bases of the junction unmatched. The CDR3 spans 16 residues.

In this sample, this clonotype turned up many times. This sequence joins TRBV3-1 and TRBJ1-2; the D gene is possibly TRBD1 (5 bases). Germline lookup yields CDR1 LGHDT and CDR2 YNNKEL (reference sequence). The CDR3 covers 14 residues. Between the trimmed V and J ends, which lost 0 bases and 8 bases, there was a span of 13 bases. The chain's CDR3 is CASSQDSGQGGYTF. The CDR3 region has the DNA TGTGCCAGCAGCCAAGATTCAGGGCAGGGCGGCTACACCTTC.

This clonotype was seen repeatedly, ten times or more. This chain joins TRBV14 and TRBJ2-1; a possible D gene is TRBD1 (5 bases). From germline, CDR1 is SGHDN and CDR2 FVKESK. Between the trimmed V and J ends, which lost 1 base and 0 bases, there was a span of 10 bases. The CDR3 consists of 16 residues. CDR3 nucleotide sequence: TGTGCCAGCAGCCAAGTCACAGGTAGCTCCTACAATGAGCAGTTCTTC. Translating gives CASSQVTGSSYNEQFF. The whole variable domain, remainder taken from reference TRBV14 and TRBJ2-1, is EAGVTQFPSHSVIEKGQTVTLRCDPISGHDNLYWYRRVMGKEIKFLLHFVKESKQDESGMPNNRFLAERTGGTYSTLKVQPAELEDSGVYFCASSQVTGSSYNEQFFGPGTRLTVL.